This T cell receptor beta chain was recovered during a study of identical twins (dated by TCRdb to about 2016). As for the study more broadly: TCR alpha and beta repertoires from monozygotic twins, unrelated adults of various ages and cord blood were deep-sequenced to test whether fetal clonotypes persist. To rule out contamination, replicate twin experiments were performed at different times with different library preparation protocols.

Libraries were made using 5' RACE. TCRdb lists the instrument as Illumina HiSeq 2000. Template switching introduced a universal primer binding site; the final cDNA contained a unique molecular identifier, enabling accurate counting of TCR cDNA molecules. Specific primers in the conserved constant-segment region were used to synthesize first-strand cDNA for the TCR alpha and beta chains. Each cDNA library was double barcoded, with a SMART-Mk sample barcode plus Illumina barcodes, to control for contamination. TruSeq adapter sequences and Illumina sample barcodes were added in two successive PCR steps. Sequencing of the TCR alpha and beta cDNA libraries was done on the Illumina HiSeq platform using custom primers. On the study's bioinformatics: Unique molecular identifiers were extracted from raw reads with MiGEC, and CDR3 positions were determined with MiXCR. Recombination models were inferred per individual with the repgenHMM and IGoR tools using an EM algorithm. The analysis of shared clonotypes was done with the tcR package in R, with sharing normalized by the product of cloneset sizes. To study raw recombination without the effects of thymic and clonal selection, out-of-frame nonproductive sequences were analyzed. TCRdb handled the public reads itself, with Q25 trimming in fastp and clone calling in MiXCR, and kept productive beta chains. Duplicate CDR3 protein sequences are folded into a single record with the most common DNA and genes. V and J calls and clone size were set by TCRdb, not the authors. The table for this sample lists fewer than 650,000 distinct CDR3 sequences; just over 7% of them were counted only once. 1.5% to 2% of the sample goes to the ten largest clones.

A word on this clonotype: Which antigen it targets is not known. No per-base quality is available; no much larger clone lies one base away.

There are 15 amino acids in the CDR3, from cysteine to phenylalanine inclusive. Here the CDR3 DNA is all that survives: 45 bases in frame from base 1. V gives up 3 bases and J gives up 5 bases, and the segment between their germline ends measures 16 bases. According to the germline V gene, CDR1 reads SGHVS and CDR2 reads FNYEAQ. What the research found in general, with its limitations: In beta out-of-frame sequences, excess twin sharing was weaker, because having fewer shared sequences lowered the signal-to-noise ratio. Abundant cord blood beta clonotypes carried fewer insertions; young adult naive repertoires showed a weaker similar trend, while memory repertoires showed none. In monozygotic twins, out-of-frame TCR alpha sharing was systematically underestimated by recombination models, although the models agreed with sharing between unrelated individuals. Because the same donors could not be followed over many years, the conclusions depended on cross-sectional statistical analysis. Compared with coincidental sharing between unrelated individuals, out-of-frame TCR alpha sequences shared between twins had an excess of sequences with low generation probability. Invariant T cells such as MAIT and iNKT could partly confound zero-insertion analyses, though diverse VJ usage argued against this for most clonotypes.

Every donor in the study was a healthy Caucasian. Three pairs of female monozygotic twins, all aged about 18 to 29 years, were included in the twin cohort. RNA for TCR libraries was isolated from peripheral blood mononuclear cells. These data are also associated with another study on yellow fever vaccine responses in identical twins. As described in the second report: The authors reported that the T cell response to vaccination in identical twins appeared partly convergent and partly personalized. The study precisely tracked vaccine-responding T cell clones in identical twins.

The specimen sequenced was PBMCs. The rearranged segments are TRBV7-6 and TRBJ1-1, with no confidently assigned D gene. The sequence was obtained from a woman between 18 and 29 years old in good health. Here the CDR3 is given as CASSFESDLRTEAFF. The DNA reads as follows: TGTGCCAGCAGCTTTGAGTCGGATTTGAGGACTGAAGCTTTCTTT.